The 23 T cell receptor beta chains below come from one sample, sequenced in a study of human T cells and chemical hapten exposure. TCRdb independently ran MiXCR on the RACE reads; one entry per CDR3 protein. Here the sample spans tens of thousands of distinct CDR3 sequences, 7.5% to 9.5% being singletons. The sample's time point: patch test 1, 2 weeks after DPC sensitization. The treatment is: therapeutic diphenylcyclopropenone sensitization with weekly scalp DPC. The sample was whole blood, taken in connection with sensitization to the hapten diphenylcyclopropenone (DPC). The receptors stem from a woman between 25 and 40 years old with alopecia areata. Some clones in this sample may be carry-over from other donors' samples.

A few counts support this clonotype. This chain connects TRBV20-1 to TRBJ2-5; D is possibly TRBD2 (6 bases). V lost 3 bases, J lost 3 bases, and 11 bases lay in between. CDR3 length equals 13 residues. CDR1 and CDR2 (germline): DFQATT, SNEGSKA (reference sequence). In nucleotides, the CDR3 is TGCAGTGCTAGGGGAGGAAGCGAAGAGACCCAGTACTTC. It codes for CSARGGSEETQYF.

This clonotype was counted at least ten times. The chain has TRBV9 and TRBJ2-3; TRBD2 aligns across 9 bases. Looked up from germline, CDR1 is SGDLS and CDR2 is YYNGEE. The CDR3 covers 15 residues. Germline trimming cut 4 bases from V and 0 bases from J; bases unmatched to any gene: 3. CDR3 nucleotides: TGTGCCAGCAGCCATACTAGCGGGAGCACAGATACGCAGTATTTT. Translated, it gives CASSHTSGSTDTQYF.

This clonotype was recorded many times. The rearrangement uses TRBV12-3 or TRBV12-4 and TRBJ1-1; D gene ambiguous. The CDR3 spans 13 residues. V lost 3 bases and J 4 bases, leaving 9 bases between the germline ends. CDR3 sequence: CASSFDQRTEAFF. The CDR3 region has the DNA TGTGCCAGCAGTTTTGACCAGCGCACTGAAGCTTTCTTT.

This clonotype appeared many times. The chain joins TRBV15 to TRBJ1-4; D ambiguous. Germline CDR1 is LNHNV and CDR2 is YYDKDF (reference sequence). Trimming took 5 bases from V and 8 from J, leaving 18 bases between them. CDR3 length: 15 amino acids. The CDR3 DNA reads as TGTGCCACCAGCCTACTCATGGCGGGAGGGGAAAAACTGTTTTTT. This gives the protein CATSLLMAGGEKLFF.

This clonotype was found many times. CDR3 loop: CAISEGSSYNEQFF. In DNA form, the CDR3 reads TGTGCCATCAGTGAGGGAAGCTCCTACAATGAGCAGTTCTTC. The V and J genes are TRBV10-3 and TRBJ2-1; D gene uncertain. The ends were cut back, 2 bases at V and 0 bases at J, with 5 bases in the middle. The CDR3 spans 14 residues. Germline CDR1 and CDR2: ENHRY and SYGVKD.

This clonotype occurred a few times. The V and J genes are TRBV27 and TRBJ1-2; 8 bases map to TRBD1. The CDR3 is made up of 15 amino acids. J gave up 2 bases and V 5 bases, and 7 bases lay outside the gene matches. Germline CDR1 is MNHEY and CDR2 is SMNVEV (reference sequence). In nucleotides, the CDR3 is TGTGCCAGCAGTGGCACCCGACAGGGGAACTATGGCTACACCTTC. Residues: CASSGTRQGNYGYTF.

This clonotype appeared many times. The chain has TRBV5-1 and TRBJ1-1; unclear D gene. Germline V CDR1 and CDR2: SGHRS, YFSETQ. The CDR3 runs to 15 residues. Trimming took off 0 bases at V and 4 bases at J, with 13 bases between the two ends. CDR3 sequence reads: CASSLGAAGSTEAFF. CDR3 nucleotides: TGCGCCAGCAGCTTGGGGGCAGCTGGGAGCACTGAAGCTTTCTTT.

This clonotype was picked up many times. The rearrangement joins TRBV19 to TRBJ2-1; 7 bases fit TRBD1. Germline V gene sequence: CDR1 LNHDA, CDR2 SQIVND (reference sequence). The CDR3 is made up of 15 amino acids. The V gene end was trimmed by 5 bases and the J gene end by 5 bases; junction bases not matched to a gene: 9. The CDR3 bases are TGTGCCAGTAGTCCCCGGGACAGACTCAACAATGAGCAGTTCTTC. Amino acid sequence: CASSPRDRLNNEQFF. Full variable domain (remainder filled in from reference TRBV19 and TRBJ2-1): DGGITQSPKYLFRKEGQNVTLSCEQNLNHDAMYWYRQDPGQGLRLIYYSQIVNDFQKGDIAEGYSVSREKKESFPLTVTSAQKNPTAFYLCASSPRDRLNNEQFFGPGTRLTVL.

There are many counts of this clonotype. The chain couples TRBV5-1 to TRBJ2-3; D remains ambiguous. The CDR3 contains 14 residues. Germline CDR1 SGHRS, CDR2 YFSETQ. V was cut by 1 base and J by 4 bases, with 10 bases left in between. CDR3 amino acids: CASSLTRAPDTQYF. The CDR3 nucleotides are TGCGCCAGCAGCTTGACACGGGCCCCAGATACGCAGTATTTT.

This clonotype occurred a few times. The chain joins TRBV10-3 to TRBJ1-1; the D gene is possibly TRBD1 (5 bases). Germline assignment: CDR1 ENHRY and CDR2 SYGVKD. V was shortened by 2 bases and J by 4 bases, with 11 bases between the two germline ends. The CDR3 length is 14 residues. The CDR3 reads CAISEPGGITEAFF. DNA for the CDR3: TGTGCCATCAGTGAGCCGGGGGGGATCACTGAAGCTTTCTTT.

This clonotype has a handful of counts. The chain links TRBV6-1 to TRBJ1-1, with D unclear. The V end lost 4 bases, the J end lost 6 bases, and 21 bases lay between the germline ends. This CDR3 region has 16 residues. The V gene's germline CDR1 is MNHNS and CDR2 SASEGT. CDR3 DNA: TGTGCCAGCAGTGCCGTGGCTGGCAGGACGAGGTCTGAAGCTTTCTTT. This encodes CASSAVAGRTRSEAFF.

At least ten counts were recorded for this clonotype. The V call is TRBV20-1, the J call TRBJ1-5; 7 nucleotides match TRBD1. With 6 bases clipped from V and 2 bases from J, the junction kept 4 bases outside the gene matches. The CDR3 loop spans 13 amino acids. CDR1 and CDR2 from the germline V gene are DFQATT and SNEGSKA (reference sequence). CDR3 residues: CSARQGGNQPQHF. The CDR3 nucleotides read TGCAGTGCCAGACAGGGCGGCAATCAGCCCCAGCATTTT.

Comment on this clonotype: This may arise from a read error, as a much more abundant clone is one base away. The chain joins TRBV20-1 to TRBJ2-2; TRBD2 is a possible D gene (5 bases). The ends were cut back, 3 bases at V and 0 bases at J, with 5 bases in the middle. The germline CDR1 and CDR2 sequences are DFQATT and SNEGSKA (reference sequence). This CDR3 has 13 amino acids. CDR3 sequence reads: CSASGANTGELFF. The CDR3 coding sequence is TGCAGTGCTAGCGGGGCGAACACCGGGGAGCTGTTTTTT.

There are many counts of this clonotype. V is TRBV5-1 and J is TRBJ1-1; TRBD1 matches 7 bases. The J segment lost 0 bases and the V segment lost 4 bases, leaving 3 bases of the junction unmatched. This CDR3 is built from 14 residues. The germline gives CDR1 SGHRS, CDR2 YFSETQ. This chain's CDR3 is CASSVGQLNTEAFF. The DNA for the CDR3 is TGCGCCAGCAGCGTGGGACAGCTGAACACTGAAGCTTTCTTT.

This chain joins TRBV12-3 or TRBV12-4 and TRBJ2-7; TRBD1 matches 9 bases. CDR3 size: 13 residues. J lost 7 bases, V lost 6 bases, and 7 bases had no gene match. CDR3 nucleotide sequence: TGTGCCAGCAGGGGGACAGGGCGAGGTGAGCAGTACTTC. It translates to CASRGTGRGEQYF.

This clonotype appeared many times. The chain combines TRBV12-3 or TRBV12-4 with TRBJ2-1, with D perhaps matching TRBD2 (6 bases). The CDR3 is 13 residues long. With 6 bases removed from V and 4 bases from J, the gap between germline ends came to 10 bases. In DNA, the CDR3 is TGTGCCAGCAGGCGACTAGTATACAATGAGCAGTTCTTC. Its protein product is CASRRLVYNEQFF.

The sample holds a few counts of this clonotype. CDR3 sequence (DNA): TGCGCCAGCAGCTTGGTTCCCACAGATACGCAGTATTTT. Amino acid sequence: CASSLVPTDTQYF. This chain links TRBV5-1 with TRBJ2-3; D is uncertain. Trimming removed 0 bases at V and 2 bases at J, with 4 bases between. This CDR3 is 13 amino acids long. Germline V lookup: CDR1 SGHRS, CDR2 YFSETQ.

This clonotype was counted at least ten times. The CDR3 region has the DNA TGTGCCAGCAGCTTCCTTGAGGGTAGGAATGAGCAGTTCTTC. Encoded protein: CASSFLEGRNEQFF. The rearrangement links TRBV7-2 to TRBJ2-1, with D possibly being TRBD2 (5 bases). The germline V gene has CDR1 SGHTA and CDR2 FQGNSA. V lost 3 bases and J lost 7, with 13 bases in between. The CDR3 sequence is 14 residues long.

This chain connects TRBV6-6 to TRBJ2-5; D may be TRBD1 (6 bases). With 4 bases removed from V and 4 bases from J, the gap between germline ends came to 13 bases. There are 14 residues in the CDR3. The V gene's germline CDR1 is MNHNY and CDR2 SVGAGI (reference sequence). Here the CDR3 reads CASSFIDRRETQYF. As DNA, the CDR3 is TGTGCCAGCAGTTTCATCGACAGGAGAGAGACCCAGTACTTC.

This clonotype was seen a few times. This rearrangement joins TRBV20-1 to TRBJ1-5, with D unclear. Germline V gene data show CDR1 as DFQATT and CDR2 as SNEGSKA (reference sequence). CDR3 length: 14 amino acids. Deletions cut 0 bases from V and 8 bases from J, with 14 bases between. CDR3 loop: CSARDRRGSEPQHF. CDR3 coding DNA: TGCAGTGCTAGAGATCGTAGAGGATCGGAGCCCCAGCATTTT.

V and J are TRBV12-3 or TRBV12-4 and TRBJ2-3; TRBD2 aligns across 9 bases. This CDR3 has 19 residues. The V and J ends lost 6 bases and 4 bases, in that order; junction bases with no gene match: 20. CDR3 sequence: CASSPRGVRAGGEADTQYF. For the CDR3, the DNA is TGTGCCAGCAGCCCCAGGGGAGTTCGAGCGGGGGGTGAGGCAGATACGCAGTATTTT.

For this clonotype: Since a much larger clone is just one base distant, this may be a read error. The chain joins TRBV6-5 to TRBJ2-3, with TRBD1 matching over 7 bases. Germline V gene sequence: CDR1 MNHEY, CDR2 SVGAGI. CDR3 length: 16 residues. V trimming: 5 bases; J trimming: 3 bases; junction bases outside the gene matches: 11. The CDR3 nucleotides read TGTGCCAGCAGTACCCAGACAGGGTTAAGGACAGATACGCAGTATTTT. Translated, it gives CASSTQTGLRTDTQYF.

In its sample, this clonotype was seen many times. The V and J genes are TRBV2 and TRBJ1-1; 10 bases are shared with TRBD1. Unmatched junction bases numbered 8, after V lost 6 bases and J lost 4 bases. The CDR3 spans 15 residues. Germline CDR1 SNHLY, CDR2 FYNNEI. In nucleotides, the CDR3 is TGTGCCAGCAGGAGGGACAGGGGATCGGGCACTGAAGCTTTCTTT. Translated, it gives CASRRDRGSGTEAFF.